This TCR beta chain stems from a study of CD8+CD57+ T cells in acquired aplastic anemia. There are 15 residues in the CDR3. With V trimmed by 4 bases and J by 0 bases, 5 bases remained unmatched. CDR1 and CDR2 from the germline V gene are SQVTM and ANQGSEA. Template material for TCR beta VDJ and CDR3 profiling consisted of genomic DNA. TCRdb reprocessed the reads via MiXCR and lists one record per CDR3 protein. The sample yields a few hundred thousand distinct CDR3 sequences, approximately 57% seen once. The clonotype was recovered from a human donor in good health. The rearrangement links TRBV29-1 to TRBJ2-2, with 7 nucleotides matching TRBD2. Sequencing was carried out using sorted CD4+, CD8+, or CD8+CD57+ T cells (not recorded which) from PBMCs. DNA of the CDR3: TGCAGCGTTGTCAAGAGCGGGGCGAACACCGGGGAGCTGTTTTTT. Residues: CSVVKSGANTGELFF.